These 20 T cell receptor beta chains share one sample of origin, sequenced in a study of CD8 T cells in Susac syndrome. Reverse transcription of roughly 0.45 to 1 ug RNA used random hexamers. TCRdb ran MiXCR on the immunoSEQ multiplex PCR reads and lists one entry per CDR3 protein. In the table there are 180,000 or so distinct CDR3 sequences, around 94% of which are singletons. Sequencing was performed on CD4+ T cells from PBMCs. Receptors were obtained from a human donor with Susac syndrome.

The V and J genes are TRBV7-2 and TRBJ1-5; 9 nucleotides align to TRBD1. The CDR3 loop spans 16 amino acids. The V gene's germline CDR1 is SGHTA and CDR2 FQGNSA. Trimming at V came to 5 bases and at J to 4 bases, leaving 9 bases not matched to a gene. The DNA for the CDR3 is TGTGCCAGCAGCCATGGGCGACAGGGGGGAAATCAGCCCCAGCATTTT. Protein product: CASSHGRQGGNQPQHF.

The chain links TRBV2 to TRBJ1-5; D gene ambiguous. The CDR3 length is 14 residues. Trimming cost V 5 bases and J 0 bases, with 8 bases left between them. The germline gives CDR1 SNHLY, CDR2 FYNNEI. This CDR3 is CASSYDYSNQPQHF. The CDR3 DNA reads TGTGCCAGCAGTTACGATTATAGCAATCAGCCCCAGCATTTT.

This sequence joins TRBV20-1 and TRBJ2-1; 10 bases line up with TRBD2. This CDR3 contains 15 residues. V was clipped by 4 bases and J by 4 bases; unmatched bases: 7. Germline CDR1 reads DFQATT; CDR2 reads SNEGSKA (reference sequence). DNA for the CDR3: TGCAGTGCTACTCGCAGCGGGGGGGCATACAATGAGCAGTTCTTC. Residues: CSATRSGGAYNEQFF.

The gene calls are TRBV30 and TRBJ1-2; D not resolved. V lost 0 bases and J lost 7, with 12 bases in between. The CDR3 is 13 amino acids. The germline CDR1 and CDR2 sequences are GTSNPN and SVGIG (reference sequence). CDR3 nucleotides: TGTGCCTGGAGTGTCACTGTCTGGGGTGGCTACACCTTC. It encodes CAWSVTVWGGYTF.

The rearrangement joins TRBV5-4 to TRBJ2-5; perhaps D is TRBD1 or TRBD2 (5 bases each). This CDR3 has 14 amino acids. Germline assignment: CDR1 SGHNT and CDR2 YYREEE (reference sequence). V dropped 6 bases and J dropped 5 bases, with 17 bases sitting between them. The chain's CDR3 is CASTSGTQLETQYF. CDR3 DNA sequence: TGTGCCAGCACCTCTGGGACCCAGTTGGAGACCCAGTACTTC.

This sequence joins TRBV13 and TRBJ1-1; maybe TRBD1 (5 bases). CDR3 length equals 12 residues. Germline lookup yields CDR1 PRHDT and CDR2 FYEKMQ (reference sequence). Between the trimmed V and J ends, which lost 5 bases and 10 bases, there was a span of 14 bases. The CDR3 DNA is TGTGCCAGCAGCACAGGACCCACTCGAGCTTTCTTT. This encodes CASSTGPTRAFF.

The chain recombines TRBV30 with TRBJ2-1; TRBD2 matches at 7 bases. J lost 9 bases, V lost 2 bases, and 10 bases had no gene match. Germline lookup yields CDR1 GTSNPN and CDR2 SVGIG (reference sequence). The CDR3 length is 14 residues. The CDR3 DNA sequence: TGTGCCTGGAGTTATGTAGGACTAGAGGGTGAGCAGTTCTTC. This gives the protein CAWSYVGLEGEQFF.

J is TRBJ1-3 and V is TRBV3-1; no reliable D call. The CDR3 length is 13 residues. Germline CDR1 reads LGHDT; CDR2 reads YNNKEL (reference sequence). The ends were cut back, 0 bases at V and 4 bases at J, with 4 bases in the middle. The DNA for the CDR3 is TGTGCCAGCAGCCAAGACGACGGAAACACCATATATTTT. It specifies CASSQDDGNTIYF.

This chain connects TRBV15 to TRBJ2-3; D tentatively fits TRBD1 or TRBD2 (6 bases each). Germline-derived CDR1 and CDR2 are LNHNV and YYDKDF (reference sequence). The CDR3 has 17 residues. Trimming stripped 1 base from V and 5 bases from J, with 19 bases between. This chain's CDR3 is CATSRGSGGARGDTQYF. The CDR3, as DNA: TGTGCCACCAGCAGAGGGTCCGGGGGCGCCCGGGGAGATACGCAGTATTTT.

The chain is built from TRBV12-3 or TRBV12-4 and TRBJ2-7, with D unresolved. Between the trimmed V and J ends, which lost 3 bases and 5 bases, there was a span of 5 bases. The CDR3 consists of 11 residues. Here the CDR3 DNA reads TGTGCCAGCAGTTTTTCCCACGAGCAGTACTTC. Protein product: CASSFSHEQYF.

The rearrangement links TRBV12-3 or TRBV12-4 to TRBJ2-2; the D gene is possibly TRBD1 (6 bases). The V gene lost 5 bases and the J gene lost 6 bases, with 16 bases spanning the gap. This CDR3 has 15 residues. The CDR3 here is CASSPPANRAGELFF. The CDR3 DNA sequence: TGTGCCAGCAGTCCCCCCGCAAACAGGGCCGGGGAGCTGTTTTTT.

V gene TRBV30 combines with J gene TRBJ1-3, with D possibly being TRBD1 (5 bases). CDR1 and CDR2 from the germline V gene are GTSNPN and SVGIG (reference sequence). Trimming stripped 3 bases from V and 2 bases from J, with 8 bases between. The length of the CDR3 is 13 residues. The DNA of the CDR3 is TGTGCCTGGAGGCGGGACCCTGGAAACACCATATATTTT. This translates into CAWRRDPGNTIYF.

The V and J genes are TRBV5-6 and TRBJ2-2; tentative D call: TRBD2 (6 bases). Germline V CDR1 and CDR2: SGHDT, YYEEEE. V was clipped by 2 bases and J by 2 bases, with 13 bases between them. The CDR3 extends over 16 amino acids. CDR3 protein: CASSFLGLLNTGELFF. The CDR3 DNA sequence: TGTGCCAGCAGCTTCTTAGGACTACTAAACACCGGGGAGCTGTTTTTT.

This chain connects TRBV3-1 to TRBJ2-7; D is perhaps TRBD2 (6 bases). Germline lookup yields CDR1 LGHDT and CDR2 YNNKEL (reference sequence). CDR3 size: 13 residues. The germline V and J ends were trimmed by 3 bases and 2 bases, with 8 bases remaining between them. The CDR3 loop reads CASSQGGAYEQYF. The CDR3 DNA reads TGTGCCAGCAGCCAGGGCGGGGCCTACGAGCAGTACTTC.

The gene calls are TRBV20-1 and TRBJ2-2; 14 positions agree with TRBD2. CDR1 and CDR2 from the germline V gene are DFQATT and SNEGSKA (reference sequence). With 2 bases clipped from V and 7 bases from J, the junction kept 9 bases outside the gene matches. This CDR3 spans 17 amino acids. Written as DNA, the CDR3 is TGCAGTGCTAGAAATCTTGGACTAGCGGGAGGATTCGGGGAGCTGTTTTTT. This translates into CSARNLGLAGGFGELFF.

The chain has TRBV19 and TRBJ1-5; TRBD1 aligns across 7 bases. This CDR3 contains 17 residues. V dropped 3 bases and J dropped 1; count of bases not matched to a gene: 9. The V gene's germline CDR1 is LNHDA and CDR2 SQIVND (reference sequence). CDR3 bases: TGTGCCAGTAGTATCGACAGGGCTAAACTCAGCAATCAGCCCCAGCATTTT. The encoded protein is CASSIDRAKLSNQPQHF.

The table lists this clonotype with a count of one. The rearrangement links TRBV28 to TRBJ2-1, with D unclear. Deletions cut 7 bases from V and 2 bases from J, with 9 bases between. The V gene's germline CDR1 is MDHEN and CDR2 SYDVKM. This CDR3 has 13 residues. The CDR3 spells CASTPLAYNEQFF. The CDR3, as DNA: TGTGCCAGCACCCCGCTTGCCTACAATGAGCAGTTCTTC.

The J gene is TRBJ2-3, the V gene TRBV12-3 or TRBV12-4, with D possibly being TRBD2 (5 bases). The V and J ends lost 5 bases and 2 bases respectively, with 14 bases between them. The CDR3 has 15 amino acids. The CDR3 DNA reads as TGTGCCAGCAGTCCCCGACTACCTAACACAGATACGCAGTATTTT. Amino acids: CASSPRLPNTDTQYF.

This clonotype showed up just once. The rearrangement uses TRBV29-1 and TRBJ2-1, with no clear D. V was pared by 1 base and J by 8 bases, with 6 bases between. Germline CDR1 is SQVTM and CDR2 is ANQGSEA. The CDR3 covers 11 residues. The CDR3 DNA is TGCAGCGTTGAAGTTTTTGATGAGCAGTTCTTC. The encoded protein is CSVEVFDEQFF.

The sample holds one count of this clonotype. This chain uses TRBV20-1 with TRBJ1-2; TRBD1 matches at 7 bases. The CDR3 consists of 15 residues. CDR1 and CDR2 from the germline V gene are DFQATT and SNEGSKA (reference sequence). V gave up 6 bases and J gave up 8 bases; unmatched junction bases: 18. DNA for the CDR3: TGCAGTGCCCGGGGCCGACAGGGATCGTCTGGCGGCTACACCTTC. Its protein product is CSARGRQGSSGGYTF.